This T cell receptor beta chain appears in the sequencing data of a study of T cells in tuberculosis. Across the whole study: PBMC were archived before or within 7 days of starting treatment.

V shed 6 bases, J shed 6 bases, and the junction held 9 bases outside the gene matches. This CDR3 comprises 15 residues. Germline V gene lookup returns CDR1 ENHRY and CDR2 SYGVKD. Regarding time point: new active TB diagnosis, blood taken before or within 7 days of starting treatment. Clones were read by immunoSEQ multiplex PCR, and TCRdb kept only the in-frame ones, dropping some. The sample holds about 33,000 clones; around 90% are singletons and the top ten take 7%. The sequence was collected from an adult with tuberculosis. Some clones in this sample may be carry-over from other donors' samples. The sample here was PBMCs, taken at tuberculosis diagnosis. The chain employs TRBV10-3 and TRBJ2-1; 9 positions match TRBD1. CDR3 residues: CAISLRDRVGNEQFF. The CDR3 coding sequence is TGTGCCATCAGCCTCAGGGACAGGGTGGGCAATGAGCAGTTCTTC.